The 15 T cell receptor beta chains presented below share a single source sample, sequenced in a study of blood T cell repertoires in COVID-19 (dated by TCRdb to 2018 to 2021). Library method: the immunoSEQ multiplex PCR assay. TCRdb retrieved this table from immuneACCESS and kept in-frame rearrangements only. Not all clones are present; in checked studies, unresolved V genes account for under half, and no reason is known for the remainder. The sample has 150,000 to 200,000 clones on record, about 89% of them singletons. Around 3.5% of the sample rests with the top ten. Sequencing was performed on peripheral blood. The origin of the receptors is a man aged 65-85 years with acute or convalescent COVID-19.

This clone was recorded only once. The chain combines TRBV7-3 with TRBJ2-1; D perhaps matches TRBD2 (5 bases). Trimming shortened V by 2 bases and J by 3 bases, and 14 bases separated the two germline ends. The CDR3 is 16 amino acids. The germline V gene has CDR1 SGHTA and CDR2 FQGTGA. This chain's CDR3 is CASSLRGTGGYNEQFF. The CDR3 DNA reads TGTGCCAGCAGCTTACGGGGAACTGGAGGCTACAATGAGCAGTTCTTC.

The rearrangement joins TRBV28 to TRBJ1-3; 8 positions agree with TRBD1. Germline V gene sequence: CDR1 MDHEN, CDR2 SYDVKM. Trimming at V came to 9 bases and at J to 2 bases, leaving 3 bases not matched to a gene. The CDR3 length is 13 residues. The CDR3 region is CASVQGAGNTIYF. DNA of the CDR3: TGTGCCAGTGTACAGGGGGCTGGAAACACCATATATTTT.

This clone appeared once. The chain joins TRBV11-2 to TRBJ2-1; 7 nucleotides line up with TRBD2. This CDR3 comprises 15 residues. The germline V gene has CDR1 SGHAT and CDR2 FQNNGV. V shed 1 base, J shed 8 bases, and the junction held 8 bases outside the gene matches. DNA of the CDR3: TGTGCCAGCAGCTTAGTGGGCGGGAGTGGCGATGAGCAGTTCTTC. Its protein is CASSLVGGSGDEQFF. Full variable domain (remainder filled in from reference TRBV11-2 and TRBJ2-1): EAGVAQSPRYKIIEKRQSVAFWCNPISGHATLYWYQQILGQGPKLLIQFQNNGVVDDSQLPKDRFSAERLKGVDSTLKIQPAKLEDSAVYLCASSLVGGSGDEQFFGPGTRLTVL.

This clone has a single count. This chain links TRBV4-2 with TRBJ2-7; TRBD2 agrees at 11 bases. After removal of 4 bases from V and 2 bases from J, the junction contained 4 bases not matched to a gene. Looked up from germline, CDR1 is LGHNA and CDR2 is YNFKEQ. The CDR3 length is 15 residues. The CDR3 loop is CASSPGTSGPYEQYF. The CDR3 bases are TGTGCCAGCAGCCCCGGGACTAGCGGACCCTACGAGCAGTACTTC.

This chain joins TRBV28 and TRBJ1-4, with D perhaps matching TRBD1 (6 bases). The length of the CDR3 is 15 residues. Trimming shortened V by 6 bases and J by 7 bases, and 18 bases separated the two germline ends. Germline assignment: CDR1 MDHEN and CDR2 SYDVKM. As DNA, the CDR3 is TGTGCCAGCAGCCGGGGGGGGCAGGGGCGTGAAAAACTGTTTTTT. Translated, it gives CASSRGGQGREKLFF.

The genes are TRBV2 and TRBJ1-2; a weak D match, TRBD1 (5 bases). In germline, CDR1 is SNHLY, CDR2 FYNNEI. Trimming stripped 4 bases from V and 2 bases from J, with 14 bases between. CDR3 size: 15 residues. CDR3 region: CASSAQGIRNYGYTF. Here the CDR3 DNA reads TGTGCCAGCAGTGCTCAGGGTATCCGGAACTATGGCTACACCTTC.

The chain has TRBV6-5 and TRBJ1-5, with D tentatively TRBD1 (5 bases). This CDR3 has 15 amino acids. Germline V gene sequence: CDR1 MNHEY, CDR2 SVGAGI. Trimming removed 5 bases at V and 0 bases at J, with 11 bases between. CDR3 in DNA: TGTGCCAGCAGTCCTGGACATAATAGCAATCAGCCCCAGCATTTT. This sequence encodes CASSPGHNSNQPQHF.

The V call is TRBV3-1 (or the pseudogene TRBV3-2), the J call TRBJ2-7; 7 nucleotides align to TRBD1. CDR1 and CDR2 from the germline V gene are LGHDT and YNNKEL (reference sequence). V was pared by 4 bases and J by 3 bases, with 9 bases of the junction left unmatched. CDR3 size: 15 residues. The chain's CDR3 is CASSPTPTGVYEQYF. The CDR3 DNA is TGTGCCAGCAGCCCTACCCCCACAGGGGTCTACGAGCAGTACTTC.

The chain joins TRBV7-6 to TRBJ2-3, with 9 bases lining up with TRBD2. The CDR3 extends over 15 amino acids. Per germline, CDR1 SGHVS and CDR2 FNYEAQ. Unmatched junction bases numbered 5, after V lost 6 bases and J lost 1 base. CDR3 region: CASSTVAGGTDTQYF. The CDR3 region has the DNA TGTGCCAGCAGTACCGTAGCGGGGGGCACAGATACGCAGTATTTT.

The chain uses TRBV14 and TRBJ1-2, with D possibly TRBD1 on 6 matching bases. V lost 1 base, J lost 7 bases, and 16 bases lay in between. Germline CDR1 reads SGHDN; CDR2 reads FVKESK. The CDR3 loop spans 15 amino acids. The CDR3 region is CASSQVGRGAGGYTF. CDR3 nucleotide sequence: TGTGCCAGCAGCCAAGTAGGACGGGGGGCTGGTGGCTACACCTTC.

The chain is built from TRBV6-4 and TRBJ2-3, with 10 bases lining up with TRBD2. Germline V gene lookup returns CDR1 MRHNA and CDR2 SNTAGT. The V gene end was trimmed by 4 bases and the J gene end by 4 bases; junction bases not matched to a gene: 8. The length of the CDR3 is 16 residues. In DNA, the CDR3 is TGTGCCAGCAGTGTCCCGGGACTAGCGCCTCCAGATACGCAGTATTTT. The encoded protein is CASSVPGLAPPDTQYF.

The CDR3 DNA reads as TGTGCCACCAGTGATTCACGGACAGGGGCTCCAATACGTGGCTACACCTTC. Its protein is CATSDSRTGAPIRGYTF. The V and J genes are TRBV24-1 and TRBJ1-2, with TRBD1 identical over 9 bases. The V gene end was trimmed by 2 bases and the J gene end by 7 bases; junction bases not matched to a gene: 13. The CDR3 has 17 residues. Germline-derived CDR1 and CDR2 are KGHDR and SFDVKD.

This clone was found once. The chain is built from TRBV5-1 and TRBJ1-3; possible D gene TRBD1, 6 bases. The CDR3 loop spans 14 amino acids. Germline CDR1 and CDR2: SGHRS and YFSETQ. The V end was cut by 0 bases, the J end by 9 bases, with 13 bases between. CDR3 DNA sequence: TGCGCCAGCAGCTTGGGGACAGCGGGAGGCACCATATATTTT. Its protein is CASSLGTAGGTIYF.

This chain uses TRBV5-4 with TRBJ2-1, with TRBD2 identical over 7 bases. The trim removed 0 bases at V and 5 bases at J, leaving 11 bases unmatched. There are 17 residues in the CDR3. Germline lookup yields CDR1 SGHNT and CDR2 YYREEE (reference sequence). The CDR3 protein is CASSLAVTGTNDNEQFF. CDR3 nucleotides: TGTGCCAGCAGCTTGGCCGTGACCGGGACTAACGACAATGAGCAGTTCTTC. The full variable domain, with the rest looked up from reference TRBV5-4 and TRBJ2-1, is ETGVTQSPTHLIKTRGQQVTLRCSSQSGHNTVSWYQQALGQGPQFIFQYYREEENGRGNFPPRFSGLQFPNYSSELNVNALELDDSALYLCASSLAVTGTNDNEQFFGPGTRLTVL.

The chain's CDR3 is CASSLTGTGSNTQYF. As DNA, the CDR3 is TGTGCCAGCAGCTTAACCGGGACAGGATCTAATACGCAGTATTTT. The J gene is TRBJ2-3, the V gene TRBV7-3; 8 bases align to TRBD1. The junction had 6 bases not matched to a gene; V was cut back by 0 bases and J by 7 bases. CDR3 length: 15 amino acids. Per the germline V gene, CDR1 is SGHTA and CDR2 is FQGTGA.